The clone carrying this TCR beta chain was seen a handful of times. Its antigen is unknown. PBMCs were isolated at a quantity of at least 7 million per sample. Trimming cost V 6 bases and J 4 bases, with 12 bases left between them. The CDR3 loop spans 13 amino acids. Germline-derived CDR1 and CDR2 are SQVTM and ANQGSEA. Combining a sample-barcoded 5' primer with a J-beta primer mix, a second PCR ran for roughly 6 to 12 cycles. A tag from a template-switch adaptor with 12 random nucleotides marked each cDNA molecule. Each CDR3 protein is one row after TCRdb ran MiXCR on the 5' RACE reads. In the table there are over a million distinct CDR3 sequences, 45% of which are singletons. The record originates from a study of blood T cells in healthy people across ages. General study findings and limits: Expanded clonotype changes were possibly confounded by unknown donor CMV status.

The clonotype originates from a woman aged 55-70 years in good health. The sequencing sample was made of blood. This chain links TRBV29-1 with TRBJ2-2; no clear D gene. The CDR3 sequence is CSVRTGPTGELFF. The CDR3, as DNA: TGCAGCGTCAGGACGGGTCCCACCGGGGAGCTGTTTTTT.